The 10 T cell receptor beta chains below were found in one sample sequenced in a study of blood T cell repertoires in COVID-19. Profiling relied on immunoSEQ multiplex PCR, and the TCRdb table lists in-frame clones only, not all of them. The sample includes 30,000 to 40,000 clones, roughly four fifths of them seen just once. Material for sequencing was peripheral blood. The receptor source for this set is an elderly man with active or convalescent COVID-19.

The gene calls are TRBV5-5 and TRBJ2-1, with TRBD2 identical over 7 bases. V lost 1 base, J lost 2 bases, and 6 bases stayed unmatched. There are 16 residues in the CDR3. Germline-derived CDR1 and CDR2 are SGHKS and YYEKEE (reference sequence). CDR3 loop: CASSLWLADTYNEQFF. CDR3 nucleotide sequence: TGTGCCAGCAGCTTGTGGCTAGCGGATACCTACAATGAGCAGTTCTTC.

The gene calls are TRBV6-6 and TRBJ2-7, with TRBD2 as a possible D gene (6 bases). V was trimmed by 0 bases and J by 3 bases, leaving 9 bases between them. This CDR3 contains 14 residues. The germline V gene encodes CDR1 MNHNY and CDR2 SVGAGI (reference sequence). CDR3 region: CASSYSERVYEQYF. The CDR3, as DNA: TGTGCCAGCAGTTACTCGGAGCGGGTCTACGAGCAGTACTTC.

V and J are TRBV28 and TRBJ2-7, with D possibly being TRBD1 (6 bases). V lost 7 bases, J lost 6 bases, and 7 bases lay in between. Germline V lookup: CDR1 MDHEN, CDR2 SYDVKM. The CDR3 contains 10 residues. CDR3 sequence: CASKGGEQYF. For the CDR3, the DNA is TGTGCCAGCAAAGGGGGCGAGCAGTACTTC. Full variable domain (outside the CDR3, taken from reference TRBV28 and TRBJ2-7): DVKVTQSSRYLVKRTGEKVFLECVQDMDHENMFWYRQDPGLGLRLIYFSYDVKMKEKGDIPEGYSVSREKKERFSLILESASTNQTSMYLCASKGGEQYFGPGTRLTVT.

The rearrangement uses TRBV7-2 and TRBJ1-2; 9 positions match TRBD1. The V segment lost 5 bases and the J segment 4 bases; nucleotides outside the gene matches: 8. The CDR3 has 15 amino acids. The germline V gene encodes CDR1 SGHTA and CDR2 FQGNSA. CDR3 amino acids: CASSGRQGVFYGYTF. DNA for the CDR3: TGTGCCAGCAGCGGTCGACAGGGGGTGTTCTATGGCTACACCTTC. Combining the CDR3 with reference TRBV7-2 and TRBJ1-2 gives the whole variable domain GAGVSQSPSNKVTEKGKDVELRCDPISGHTALYWYRQSLGQGLEFLIYFQGNSAPDKSGLPSDRFSAERTGGSVSTLTIQRTQQEDSAVYLCASSGRQGVFYGYTFGSGTRLTVV.

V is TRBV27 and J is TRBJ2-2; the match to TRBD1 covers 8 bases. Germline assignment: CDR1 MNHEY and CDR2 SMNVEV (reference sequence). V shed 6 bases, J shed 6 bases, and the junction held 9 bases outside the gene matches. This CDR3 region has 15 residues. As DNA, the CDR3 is TGTGCCAGCAGCAAGGGGCAGGGGGCTGCCGGGGAGCTGTTTTTT. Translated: CASSKGQGAAGELFF.

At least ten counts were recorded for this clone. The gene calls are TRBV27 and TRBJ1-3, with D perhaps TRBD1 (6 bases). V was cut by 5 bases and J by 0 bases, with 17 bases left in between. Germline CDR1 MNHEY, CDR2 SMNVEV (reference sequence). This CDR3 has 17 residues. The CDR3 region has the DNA TGTGCCAGCAGTCTTACAGGGAATGACGGCTCTGGAAACACCATATATTTT. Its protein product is CASSLTGNDGSGNTIYF.

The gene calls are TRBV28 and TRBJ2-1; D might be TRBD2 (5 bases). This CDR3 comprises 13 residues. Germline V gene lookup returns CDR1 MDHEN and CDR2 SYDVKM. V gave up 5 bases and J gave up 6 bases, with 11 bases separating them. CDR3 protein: CASSRGRPNEQFF. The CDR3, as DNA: TGTGCCAGCAGTCGAGGGAGACCCAATGAGCAGTTCTTC.

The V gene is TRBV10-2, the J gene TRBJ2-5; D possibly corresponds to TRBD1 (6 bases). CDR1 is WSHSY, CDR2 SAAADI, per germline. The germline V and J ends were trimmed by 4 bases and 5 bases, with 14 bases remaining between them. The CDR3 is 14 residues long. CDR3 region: CASSAPDRRETQYF. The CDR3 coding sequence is TGCGCCAGCAGTGCTCCGGACAGACGGGAGACCCAGTACTTC.

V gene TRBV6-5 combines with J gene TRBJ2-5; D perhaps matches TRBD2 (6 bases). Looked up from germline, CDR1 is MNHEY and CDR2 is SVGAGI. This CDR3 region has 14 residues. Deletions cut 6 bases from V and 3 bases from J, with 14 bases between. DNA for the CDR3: TGTGCCAGCAGCCGTGCGGGACTGGAAGAGACCCAGTACTTC. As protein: CASSRAGLEETQYF.

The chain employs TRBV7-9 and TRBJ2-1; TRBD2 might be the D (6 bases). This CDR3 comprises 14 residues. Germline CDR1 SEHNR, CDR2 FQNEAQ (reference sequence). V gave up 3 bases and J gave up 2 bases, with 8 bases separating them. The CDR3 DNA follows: TGTGCCAGCAGCTTGGGAGGACCCTACAATGAGCAGTTCTTC. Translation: CASSLGGPYNEQFF.